This passage covers 28 T cell receptor beta chains from one sample sequenced in a study of tumor-infiltrating lymphocytes in localized non-small cell lung cancer. The table came from immunoSEQ multiplex PCR; TCRdb's copy has only in-frame clones and leaves some out. The repertoire holds roughly 15,000 clones, with nearly 70% as singletons. The sequenced sample was uninvolved lung tissue not adjacent to the tumor. The receptors shown here come from a human donor with non-small cell lung cancer.

V gene TRBV7-9 combines with J gene TRBJ2-1; D remains ambiguous. V was trimmed by 2 bases and J by 1 base, leaving 9 bases between them. The CDR3 consists of 15 residues. Germline lookup yields CDR1 SEHNR and CDR2 FQNEAQ (reference sequence). The CDR3 spells CASSLLWRSYNEQFF. The CDR3 coding sequence is TGTGCCAGCAGCTTACTATGGCGGTCCTACAATGAGCAGTTCTTC. Full variable domain (remainder filled in from reference TRBV7-9 and TRBJ2-1): DTGVSQNPRHKITKRGQNVTFRCDPISEHNRLYWYRQTLGQGPEFLTYFQNEAQLEKSRLLSDRFSAERPKGSFSTLEIQRTEQGDSAMYLCASSLLWRSYNEQFFGPGTRLTVL.

This chain connects TRBV4-3 to TRBJ1-2, with 10 bases lining up with TRBD1. The CDR3 length is 15 residues. Unmatched junction bases numbered 5, after V lost 0 bases and J lost 7 bases. CDR1 and CDR2 from the germline V gene are LGHNA and YSLEER. As DNA, the CDR3 is TGCGCCAGCAGCCAAGAAAGACAGGGGGCTGGTGGCTACACCTTC. Translating it yields CASSQERQGAGGYTF.

The genes are TRBV7-2 and TRBJ1-4; 12 nucleotides match TRBD1. CDR1 is SGHTA and CDR2 is FQGNSA in the germline V gene. Losses at the gene ends were 4 bases for V and 3 bases for J; bases not matched to a gene: 6. This CDR3 is built from 17 residues. CDR3 in amino acids: CASSSSGQGASNEKLFF. CDR3 coding DNA: TGTGCCAGCAGCTCCTCGGGACAGGGGGCCTCTAATGAAAAACTGTTTTTT. Using reference TRBV7-2 and TRBJ1-4 for the parts outside the CDR3, the full variable domain is GAGVSQSPSNKVTEKGKDVELRCDPISGHTALYWYRQSLGQGLEFLIYFQGNSAPDKSGLPSDRFSAERTGGSVSTLTIQRTQQEDSAVYLCASSSSGQGASNEKLFFGSGTQLSVL.

The chain couples TRBV2 to TRBJ2-7; 13 nucleotides match TRBD2. This CDR3 is 14 amino acids long. CDR1 and CDR2 (germline): SNHLY, FYNNEI. The J segment lost 7 bases and the V segment lost 6 bases, leaving 6 bases of the junction unmatched. CDR3 protein: CASRKGLAGWEQYF. CDR3 in DNA: TGTGCCAGCAGAAAGGGACTAGCGGGGTGGGAGCAGTACTTC.

This clone was seen more than once but under ten times. This chain uses TRBV2 with TRBJ2-5; 12 bases line up with TRBD2. CDR3 length: 14 amino acids. Losses at the gene ends were 9 bases for V and 5 bases for J; bases not matched to a gene: 7. Germline values: CDR1 SNHLY, CDR2 FYNNEI. As DNA, the CDR3 is TGTGCCAGGCAACTAGCGGGGGGACCGGAGACCCAGTACTTC. Its translation: CARQLAGGPETQYF.

The chain recombines TRBV7-9 with TRBJ2-2, with a weak D call TRBD2 (6 bases). CDR1 and CDR2 (germline): SEHNR, FQNEAQ (reference sequence). The germline V and J ends were trimmed by 9 bases and 5 bases, with 10 bases remaining between them. CDR3 size: 12 residues. The CDR3 nucleotides are TGTGCCAGGGGCAGCGGGACCGGGGAGCTGTTTTTT. Translated, it gives CARGSGTGELFF.

The chain recombines TRBV6-1 with TRBJ1-2; D perhaps matches TRBD1 (6 bases). Germline-derived CDR1 and CDR2 are MNHNS and SASEGT. The CDR3 has 15 amino acids. V lost 1 base and J 7 bases, leaving 16 bases between the germline ends. CDR3 sequence (DNA): TGTGCCAGCAGTGAAGTGTACAGGGCCGAGGGTGGCTACACCTTC. It is translated as CASSEVYRAEGGYTF.

The chain combines TRBV12-5 with TRBJ1-4; tentatively, D is TRBD1 (5 bases). Germline CDR1 reads LGHNT; CDR2 reads FRNRAP. With 1 base removed from V and 5 bases from J, the gap between germline ends came to 11 bases. The CDR3 contains 15 residues. The CDR3 loop is CASGLGQPQNEKLFF. In DNA, the CDR3 is TGTGCTAGTGGTTTGGGACAGCCCCAAAATGAAAAACTGTTTTTT.

This clone was counted only a few times. J is TRBJ2-7 and V is TRBV19, with D perhaps assigned TRBD1 or TRBD2 (6 bases each). Germline CDR1 and CDR2: LNHDA and SQIVND (reference sequence). Trimming took off 5 bases at V and 3 bases at J, with 20 bases between the two ends. This CDR3 spans 16 amino acids. CDR3 residues: CASSGQARGGFYEQYF. The CDR3 DNA sequence: TGTGCCAGTAGTGGGCAGGCCAGGGGAGGATTCTACGAGCAGTACTTC.

The rearrangement links TRBV28 to TRBJ2-5; tentatively, D is TRBD1 (6 bases). Gene TRBJ2-7 matches the end of the DNA better, so the J call may be wrong. The germline CDR1 and CDR2 sequences are MDHEN and SYDVKM. This CDR3 is 15 amino acids long. This CDR3 reads CASSQGQGSGNEQYF. CDR3 nucleotide sequence: TGTGCCAGCAGTCAGGGGCAGGGGTCAGGGAACGAGCAGTACTTC.

The chain uses TRBV11-2 and TRBJ2-7; D gene unclear. CDR3 length equals 16 residues. Trimming took 5 bases from V and 6 from J, leaving 23 bases between them. The germline V gene encodes CDR1 SGHAT and CDR2 FQNNGV. The CDR3 DNA is TGTGCCAGCAGCCCCGTGGCGGTGTCTTCCCAAGGCGAGCAGTACTTC. Translation gives CASSPVAVSSQGEQYF.

The chain recombines TRBV6-1 with TRBJ1-5, with 7 bases that match TRBD1. With 4 bases clipped from V and 4 bases from J, the junction kept 4 bases outside the gene matches. This CDR3 spans 14 amino acids. Germline V gene sequence: CDR1 MNHNS, CDR2 SASEGT. CDR3: CASSGQGGNQPQHF. The CDR3 region has the DNA TGTGCCAGCAGTGGCCAGGGGGGAAATCAGCCCCAGCATTTT.

The V gene is TRBV12-5, the J gene TRBJ1-1; no clear D gene. The CDR3 spans 15 residues. Between the trimmed V and J ends, which lost 7 bases and 4 bases, there was a span of 19 bases. CDR1 and CDR2 (germline): LGHNT, FRNRAP. CDR3 residues: CASASDLQTGTEAFF. The CDR3 DNA sequence: TGTGCTAGTGCCTCGGATCTTCAAACGGGCACTGAAGCTTTCTTT.

In its sample, this clone was seen once. The V gene is TRBV6-1, the J gene TRBJ2-1, with TRBD2 matching over 12 bases. V shed 6 bases, J shed 5 bases, and the junction held 5 bases outside the gene matches. Germline V gene sequence: CDR1 MNHNS, CDR2 SASEGT. CDR3 size: 15 residues. CDR3 bases: TGTGCCAGCAGGAGGGCTAGCGGGGGGGACAATGAGCAGTTCTTC. Amino acid sequence: CASRRASGGDNEQFF.

The chain couples TRBV18 to TRBJ2-5; 8 bases are a match to TRBD1. The CDR3 extends over 15 amino acids. With V trimmed by 1 base and J by 2 bases, 3 bases remained unmatched. Germline assignment: CDR1 KGHSH and CDR2 LQKENI. CDR3: CASSPRTGRQETQYF. The CDR3 DNA follows: TGTGCCAGCTCACCACGGACAGGGAGACAAGAGACCCAGTACTTC.

By its share, this clone is medium-sized (0.01 to 0.1%). This chain uses TRBV19 with TRBJ1-2; maybe TRBD1 (6 bases). The CDR3 is 13 amino acids. Germline CDR1 and CDR2: LNHDA and SQIVND (reference sequence). V was clipped by 10 bases and J by 2 bases, with 14 bases between them. CDR3 coding DNA: TGTGCCACCAAACAGGGACCCAACTATGGCTACACCTTC. Residues: CATKQGPNYGYTF.

The CDR3 DNA sequence: TGTGCCAGCATTATAGCGGGTGCGACGCCCTCTCGGGAGCAGTACTTC. The encoded protein is CASIIAGATPSREQYF. The chain has TRBV28 and TRBJ2-7; TRBD2 matches at 7 bases. The CDR3 runs 16 residues. Germline loops: CDR1 MDHEN, CDR2 SYDVKM. The V segment lost 7 bases and the J segment 7 bases; nucleotides outside the gene matches: 19.

This clone was seen a handful of times. The rearrangement uses TRBV4-1 and TRBJ1-6, with D possibly matching TRBD1 (6 bases). The CDR3 is 17 residues long. CDR1 is MGHRA and CDR2 is YSYEKL in the germline V gene. Trimming cost V 1 base and J 1 base, with 11 bases left between them. The CDR3 nucleotides read TGCGCCAGCAGCCAAGTTGGCAGGGGATCCTATAATTCACCCCTCCACTTT. Amino acid sequence: CASSQVGRGSYNSPLHF.

This chain links TRBV5-6 with TRBJ2-7; no reliable D call. CDR3 length equals 13 residues. Looked up from germline, CDR1 is SGHDT and CDR2 is YYEEEE. V was cut by 4 bases and J by 0 bases, with 8 bases left in between. The CDR3 spells CASSRRPSYEQYF. The CDR3 nucleotides are TGTGCCAGCAGCAGGAGACCCTCCTACGAGCAGTACTTC.

The chain recombines TRBV19 with TRBJ1-4; D possibly corresponds to TRBD1 (6 bases). Germline loops: CDR1 LNHDA, CDR2 SQIVND (reference sequence). V was pared by 4 bases and J by 2 bases, with 17 bases between. CDR3 length: 17 residues. CDR3 sequence: CASSNPQGGSTNEKLFF. The CDR3 region has the DNA TGTGCCAGTAGTAACCCACAGGGAGGCTCGACTAATGAAAAACTGTTTTTT.

In this sample, this clone turned up a few times. This chain uses TRBV6-1 with TRBJ1-1, with D hard to call. Germline V gene data show CDR1 as MNHNS and CDR2 as SASEGT. The CDR3 runs 11 residues. V dropped 7 bases and J dropped 1 base, with 4 bases sitting between them. CDR3 sequence reads: CASKENTEAFF. The CDR3 nucleotides read TGTGCCAGCAAGGAGAACACTGAAGCTTTCTTT.

This chain connects TRBV28 to TRBJ2-2; no firm D call. Germline V gene data show CDR1 as MDHEN and CDR2 as SYDVKM. Trimming shortened V by 6 bases and J by 1 base, and 12 bases separated the two germline ends. This CDR3 region has 15 residues. CDR3 protein: CASSSVDKNTGELFF. The CDR3 nucleotides are TGTGCCAGCAGCTCCGTAGACAAGAACACCGGGGAGCTGTTTTTT.

This chain connects TRBV2 to TRBJ2-7, with TRBD2 as a possible D gene (5 bases). There are 14 residues in the CDR3. The germline V gene has CDR1 SNHLY and CDR2 FYNNEI. V gave up 4 bases and J gave up 2 bases, with 12 bases separating them. DNA for the CDR3: TGTGCCAGCAGTGTTCGAGGGATTCCCTACGAGCAGTACTTC. Its translation is CASSVRGIPYEQYF.

This clone is medium-sized. The V call is TRBV27, the J call TRBJ1-5; D uncertain. Germline V gene data show CDR1 as MNHEY and CDR2 as SMNVEV (reference sequence). The ends were cut back, 5 bases at V and 4 bases at J, with 15 bases in the middle. The CDR3 spans 15 residues. CDR3 DNA sequence: TGTGCCAGCAGTGCGGGTGCGGTCGGTAATCAGCCCCAGCATTTT. Protein sequence: CASSAGAVGNQPQHF.

The chain combines TRBV13 with TRBJ2-7, with TRBD2 identical over 8 bases. The germline gives CDR1 PRHDT, CDR2 FYEKMQ (reference sequence). V lost 5 bases and J lost 1; bases outside the gene matches: 10. The CDR3 extends over 16 amino acids. CDR3 amino acids: CASSPPVGLGSYEQYF. The DNA for the CDR3 is TGTGCCAGCAGCCCCCCAGTGGGACTAGGTTCCTACGAGCAGTACTTC.

The gene calls are TRBV28 and TRBJ2-3, with TRBD2 identical over 7 bases. With V trimmed by 6 bases and J by 9 bases, 18 bases remained unmatched. The CDR3 loop spans 16 amino acids. CDR1 is MDHEN and CDR2 is SYDVKM in the germline V gene. CDR3 amino acids: CASSYPGRLAELTQYF. For the CDR3, the DNA is TGTGCCAGCAGCTATCCCGGGAGACTAGCAGAATTAACGCAGTATTTT.

This sequence joins TRBV11-3 and TRBJ2-5, with D possibly TRBD1 on 6 matching bases. In germline, CDR1 is SGHNT, CDR2 YENEEA. There are 13 residues in the CDR3. With 5 bases removed from V and 1 base from J, the gap between germline ends came to 8 bases. Here the CDR3 reads CASSRDTQETQYF. CDR3 bases: TGTGCCAGCAGCCGGGACACCCAAGAGACCCAGTACTTC.

The V gene is TRBV2, the J gene TRBJ1-1; TRBD1 matches at 8 bases. Losses at the gene ends were 6 bases for V and 0 bases for J; bases not matched to a gene: 6. This CDR3 is 15 amino acids long. CDR1 is SNHLY, CDR2 FYNNEI, per germline. For the CDR3, the DNA is TGTGCCAGCAGGGGGACAGGAAACCTGAACACTGAAGCTTTCTTT. As protein: CASRGTGNLNTEAFF.